The TCR beta chain described here comes from a study of shared clonotypes between healthy human individuals. Using immunoSEQ multiplex PCR, the repertoire was profiled, and TCRdb retains in-frame clones only, with some absent. The repertoire holds millions of clones, roughly 94% seen once, with about 0.13% in the top ten. CDR3 length: 15 residues. V lost 6 bases and J lost 4; bases outside the gene matches: 3. Germline V lookup: CDR1 MNHEY, CDR2 SVGAGI. This clonotype originated in a young man in good health. The sample consisted of naive CD4+ T cells sorted from blood. As to subset: CD45RA+ positively selected. V gene TRBV6-5 combines with J gene TRBJ2-5; TRBD2 aligns across 15 bases. CDR3 DNA: TGTGCCAGCAGCTGGGGACTAGCGGGAGGAGAGACCCAGTACTTC. Translated: CASSWGLAGGETQYF.